This TCR beta chain originates from a study of cytomegalovirus exposure and HLA in healthy donors. This clone is deemed medium-sized. The antigen is not known. The germline V gene has CDR1 SGHDN and CDR2 FVKESK. The junction had 9 bases not matched to a gene; V was cut back by 0 bases and J by 11 bases. CDR3 length: 14 amino acids. PCR primers comprised 60 Vbeta and 13 Jbeta primers. Method: immunoSEQ multiplex PCR; TCRdb's copy keeps in-frame clones and lacks some. Here the sample spans under 140,000 clones, around 78% being singletons. Overall study results and limits: Earlier analysis yielded a pattern in which most TCR beta V segments were productive about 90% or about 30% of the time. TCR beta V- and J-gene trimming was later associated with a missense DCLRE1C variant. Reports state that TCR beta sequences accurately predicted most subjects' HLA-A and HLA-B alleles.

The sequence was obtained from a woman aged 25-40 years in good health and CMV-seronegative. The J gene is TRBJ1-1, the V gene TRBV14, with TRBD1 identical over 7 bases. Sequencing was performed on PBMCs. CDR3 nucleotide sequence: TGTGCCAGCAGCCAAGATGGACAGGCCCGAAGGGCTTTCTTT. Encoded protein: CASSQDGQARRAFF.